The entry below gives a single TCR beta chain sequence along with its context. The sample has other DNA sequences that encode this CDR3 too. This sample was included in a study of blood T cell repertoires in COVID-19. In the study overall: The United States, Italy and Spain supplied acute and convalescent COVID-19 samples.

The V segment lost 0 bases and the J segment 5 bases; nucleotides outside the gene matches: 2. This CDR3 contains 14 residues. Looked up from germline, CDR1 is MNHEY and CDR2 is SMNVEV (reference sequence). As handled by the study authors: The assay estimated nucleated cells by amplifying reference gene primers. The data were produced by immunoSEQ multiplex PCR, yet TCRdb's version contains in-frame clones alone and is incomplete. Clone size and V and J calls were adopted from that table, with D and trimming inferred from the DNA. The sample records 300,000 or so clones, around 90% being singletons. The source is a woman between 40 and 50 years old with acute or convalescent COVID-19. Sequenced sample: peripheral blood. The V call is TRBV27, the J call TRBJ1-2; 8 bases line up with TRBD1. The CDR3 is CASSLSGQGYGYTF. CDR3 coding DNA: TGTGCCAGCAGTTTATCAGGACAGGGATATGGCTACACCTTC.